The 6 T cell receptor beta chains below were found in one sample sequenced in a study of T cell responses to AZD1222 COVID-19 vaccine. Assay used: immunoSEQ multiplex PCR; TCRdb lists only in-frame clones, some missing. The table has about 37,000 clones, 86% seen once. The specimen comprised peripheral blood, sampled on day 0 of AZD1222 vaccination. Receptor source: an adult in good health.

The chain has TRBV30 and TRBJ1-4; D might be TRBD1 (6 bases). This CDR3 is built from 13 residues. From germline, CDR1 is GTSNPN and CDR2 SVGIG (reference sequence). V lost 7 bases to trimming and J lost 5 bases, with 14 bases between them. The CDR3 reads CASGWGPNEKLFF. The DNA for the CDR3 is TGTGCCTCTGGCTGGGGGCCGAATGAAAAACTGTTTTTT. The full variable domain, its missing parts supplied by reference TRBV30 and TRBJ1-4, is SQTIHQWPATLVQPVGSPLSLECTVEGTSNPNLYWYRQAAGRGLQLLFYSVGIGQISSEVPQNLSASRPQDRQFILSSKKLLLSDSGFYLCASGWGPNEKLFFGSGTQLSVL.

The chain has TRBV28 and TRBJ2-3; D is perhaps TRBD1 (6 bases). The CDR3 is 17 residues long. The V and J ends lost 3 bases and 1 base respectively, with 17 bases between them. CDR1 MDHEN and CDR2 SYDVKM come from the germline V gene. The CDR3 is CASSFRGAGVRTDTQYF. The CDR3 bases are TGTGCCAGCAGTTTCCGTGGGGCAGGGGTACGCACAGATACGCAGTATTTT. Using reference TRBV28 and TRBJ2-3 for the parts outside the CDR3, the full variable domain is DVKVTQSSRYLVKRTGEKVFLECVQDMDHENMFWYRQDPGLGLRLIYFSYDVKMKEKGDIPEGYSVSREKKERFSLILESASTNQTSMYLCASSFRGAGVRTDTQYFGPGTRLTVL.

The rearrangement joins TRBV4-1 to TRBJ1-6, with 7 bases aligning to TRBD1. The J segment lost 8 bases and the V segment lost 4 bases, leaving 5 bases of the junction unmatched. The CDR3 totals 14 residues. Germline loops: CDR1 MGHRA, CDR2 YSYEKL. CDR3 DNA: TGCGCCAGCAGCCCAGACAGGGCCTATTCACCCCTCCACTTT. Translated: CASSPDRAYSPLHF.

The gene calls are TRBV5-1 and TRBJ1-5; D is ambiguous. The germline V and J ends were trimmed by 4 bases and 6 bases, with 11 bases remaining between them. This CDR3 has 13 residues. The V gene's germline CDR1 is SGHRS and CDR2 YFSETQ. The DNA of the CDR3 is TGCGCCAGCAGCGCAAGTATGGGTCAGCCCCAGCATTTT. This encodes CASSASMGQPQHF.

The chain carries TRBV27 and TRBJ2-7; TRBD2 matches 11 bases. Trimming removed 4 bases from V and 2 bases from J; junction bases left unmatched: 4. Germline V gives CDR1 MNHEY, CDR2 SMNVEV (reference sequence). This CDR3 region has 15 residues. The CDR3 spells CASSSLAGGPYEQYF. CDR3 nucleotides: TGTGCCAGCAGTTCCCTAGCGGGGGGCCCCTACGAGCAGTACTTC.

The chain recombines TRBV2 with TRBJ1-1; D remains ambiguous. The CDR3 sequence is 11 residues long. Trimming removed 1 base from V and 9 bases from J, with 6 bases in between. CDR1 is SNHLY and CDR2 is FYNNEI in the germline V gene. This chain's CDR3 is CASSEGHKAFF. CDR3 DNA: TGTGCCAGCAGTGAAGGACACAAAGCTTTCTTT.